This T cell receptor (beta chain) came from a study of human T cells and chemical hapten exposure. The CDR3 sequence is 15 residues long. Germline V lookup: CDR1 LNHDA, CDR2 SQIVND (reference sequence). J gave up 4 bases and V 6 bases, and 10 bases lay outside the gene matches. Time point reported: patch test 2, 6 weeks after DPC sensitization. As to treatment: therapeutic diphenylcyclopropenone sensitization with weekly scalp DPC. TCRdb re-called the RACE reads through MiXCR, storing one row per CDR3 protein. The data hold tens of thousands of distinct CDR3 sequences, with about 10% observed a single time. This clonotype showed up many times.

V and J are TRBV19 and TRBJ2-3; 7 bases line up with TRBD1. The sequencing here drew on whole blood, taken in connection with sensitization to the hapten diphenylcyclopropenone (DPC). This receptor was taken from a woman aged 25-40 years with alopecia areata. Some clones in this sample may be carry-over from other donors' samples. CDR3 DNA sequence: TGTGCCAGTAGCACCGGGACAGCGACCCCAGATACGCAGTATTTT. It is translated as CASSTGTATPDTQYF.